This T cell receptor beta chain was retrieved from a study of blood T cell repertoires in COVID-19. Clones were read by immunoSEQ multiplex PCR, and TCRdb kept only the in-frame ones, dropping some. Of 150,000 to 200,000 clones in the sample, approximately 80% were seen once. In its sample, this clone was seen once. The CDR3 has 14 amino acids. The chain recombines TRBV1 with TRBJ2-1; the DNA was not compared with TRBD1, the D call given in the table. TRBV1 is shown as a pseudogene. Input material: peripheral blood. The sequence was obtained from a woman older than 75 with COVID-19, enrolled during active disease. In DNA, the CDR3 is TGCACCCCCTCCCTGAACAGGGTAGTTAGTGAGCAGTTCTTC. Its protein product is CTPSLNRVVSEQFF.